The subject of this entry is one TCR beta chain. Adults between about 18 and 89 years of age took part from 24 US areas. Researchers sorted participants into cohorts using their self-reported clinical history. Cohort 3 recovered donors had two negative PCRs, clearance, or symptom resolution. These data belong to a study of blood T cell repertoires in COVID-19. Study information: T cells, B-cell-depleted T cells, or PBMCs supplied cDNA or gDNA.

Method: immunoSEQ multiplex PCR; TCRdb's copy keeps in-frame clones and lacks some. Found here are about 320,000 clones, roughly 87% of them singletons; the top ten hold about 8.9%. V gave up 0 bases and J gave up 6 bases; unmatched junction bases: 13. The CDR3 totals 19 residues. Germline lookup yields CDR1 MGHRA and CDR2 YSYEKL. The rearrangement joins TRBV4-1 to TRBJ2-3; 12 positions match TRBD2. This clonotype originated in a woman younger than 35 who had recovered from COVID-19. The specimen sequenced was PBMCs or T cells enriched from blood (not recorded which). In DNA form, the CDR3 reads TGCGCCAGCAGCCAAGACCCCCCTCCCGCTAGCGGGAGGGACGATACGCAGTATTTT. This codes for CASSQDPPPASGRDDTQYF.